Below, 25 T cell receptor beta chains from the same sample are listed, as sequenced in a study of blood T cell repertoires in COVID-19. Produced via immunoSEQ multiplex PCR; TCRdb's table is partial and in-frame only. The sample includes 150,000 or so clones, around 80% of them seen just once. Source material: peripheral blood. The receptors originated from a human donor with acute or convalescent COVID-19. The donor label of this sample is uncertain.

This clone was counted between two and nine times. This chain links TRBV12-3 or TRBV12-4 with TRBJ1-4, with 10 bases fitting TRBD1. Unmatched junction bases numbered 3, after V lost 6 bases and J lost 8 bases. The CDR3 consists of 13 residues. CDR3 DNA: TGTGCCAGCAGCCGGACAGGGGGAGAAAAACTGTTTTTT. The encoded protein is CASSRTGGEKLFF.

This clone was observed once. The chain links TRBV5-1 to TRBJ1-6; 10 bases are a match to TRBD1. V lost 4 bases and J lost 5; bases outside the gene matches: 6. Germline V gives CDR1 SGHRS, CDR2 YFSETQ. This CDR3 contains 16 residues. CDR3 DNA sequence: TGCGCCAGCAGCCCGGGGACAGGGGTGAATAATTCACCCCTCCACTTT. This sequence encodes CASSPGTGVNNSPLHF.

This clone was counted between two and nine times. The chain uses TRBV6-1 and TRBJ2-7; a weak D match, TRBD2 (5 bases). With 3 bases removed from V and 7 bases from J, the gap between germline ends came to 13 bases. This CDR3 spans 13 amino acids. Germline CDR1 reads MNHNS; CDR2 reads SASEGT. CDR3 nucleotide sequence: TGTGCCAGCAGTGAGTCGGGAATAGGGGAGCAGTACTTC. It encodes CASSESGIGEQYF.

Only one count was recorded for this clone. The CDR3 sequence is CASSLDPDRGRGAQHF. The CDR3 DNA follows: TGTGCCAGCAGCTTGGACCCCGACAGGGGGCGCGGGGCCCAGCATTTT. The chain uses TRBV7-2 and TRBJ1-5; 10 bases match TRBD1. Trimming at V came to 3 bases and at J to 11 bases, leaving 13 bases not matched to a gene. In germline, CDR1 is SGHTA, CDR2 FQGNSA. The CDR3 extends over 16 amino acids.

This chain uses TRBV10-1 with TRBJ2-7; D ambiguous. This CDR3 is 15 amino acids long. Trimming took off 10 bases at V and 3 bases at J, with 22 bases between the two ends. Germline lookup yields CDR1 WNHNN and CDR2 SYGVQD (reference sequence). The CDR3 DNA follows: TGCGCCAATTTCGAGAAATTCAAATTATTCTACGAGCAGTACTTC. Translating it yields CANFEKFKLFYEQYF.

This clone was recorded once. The V gene is TRBV29-1, the J gene TRBJ1-2, with D possibly being TRBD1 (5 bases). Trimming cost V 6 bases and J 3 bases, with 8 bases left between them. Germline assignment: CDR1 SQVTM and CDR2 ANQGSEA. CDR3 length equals 11 residues. The CDR3 DNA reads as TGCAGCGTGGGGCCGGACTATGGCTACACCTTC. Translation gives CSVGPDYGYTF.

Concerning this clone: The germline gene is not matched at one end of the junction; a read error may be the cause. The chain combines TRBV12-5 with TRBJ2-1, with D unclear. CDR3 length: 11 amino acids. CDR1 is LGHNT, CDR2 FRNRAP, per germline. The CDR3 reads CASGMNNEQFF. CDR3 in DNA: TGTGCTAGTGGTATGAACAATGAACAGTTCTTC.

The chain is built from TRBV19 and TRBJ1-1, with 11 bases fitting TRBD1. Germline values: CDR1 LNHDA, CDR2 SQIVND (reference sequence). The junction had 13 bases not matched to a gene; V was cut back by 5 bases and J by 5 bases. The CDR3 totals 17 residues. Written as DNA, the CDR3 is TGTGCCAGTAGTGTAGGGGACAGGGGGTATGGGGGTACTGAAGCTTTCTTT. Residues: CASSVGDRGYGGTEAFF.

This clone was picked up one time. The rearrangement links TRBV5-4 to TRBJ2-7, with 9 bases lining up with TRBD2. The germline CDR1 and CDR2 sequences are SGHNT and YYREEE (reference sequence). Trimming took 0 bases from V and 2 from J; bases not matched to a gene: 3. This CDR3 has 15 amino acids. CDR3 nucleotide sequence: TGTGCCAGCAGCTTGGGAGGCGGGGGGGCCTACGAGCAGTACTTC. Protein product: CASSLGGGGAYEQYF.

The chain recombines TRBV19 with TRBJ1-6, with a weak D call TRBD1 (6 bases). The germline V gene has CDR1 LNHDA and CDR2 SQIVND (reference sequence). The CDR3 consists of 14 residues. V was clipped by 3 bases and J by 5 bases, with 8 bases between them. CDR3 in DNA: TGTGCCAGTAGTATTTACAGGGATAATTCACCCCTCCACTTT. This gives the protein CASSIYRDNSPLHF.

This chain connects TRBV3-1 (or the pseudogene TRBV3-2) to TRBJ1-2; the match to TRBD1 covers 10 bases. CDR3 length: 13 residues. Germline CDR1 is LGHDT and CDR2 is YNNKEL (reference sequence). V gave up 4 bases and J gave up 8 bases; unmatched junction bases: 4. CDR3 region: CASSRDRGHGYTF. The CDR3 nucleotides read TGTGCCAGCAGCCGGGACAGGGGACACGGCTACACCTTC.

The chain recombines TRBV3-1 (or the pseudogene TRBV3-2) with TRBJ2-5, with 8 bases identical to TRBD2. This CDR3 spans 13 amino acids. Looked up from germline, CDR1 is LGHDT and CDR2 is YNNKEL (reference sequence). With 4 bases clipped from V and 9 bases from J, the junction kept 7 bases outside the gene matches. CDR3 sequence: CASSPPGGLAQYF. The CDR3 DNA follows: TGTGCCAGCAGCCCCCCGGGGGGGCTCGCCCAGTACTTC.

The rearrangement uses TRBV21-1 and TRBJ2-7; the table assigns TRBD2, which was not confirmed against the DNA. TRBV21-1 is deemed a pseudogene. This CDR3 comprises 15 residues. In DNA, the CDR3 is TGTGCCAGCAGTCGACTAGCGGGGGGGCCATACGAGCAGTACTTC. It codes for CASSRLAGGPYEQYF.

V gene TRBV6-1 combines with J gene TRBJ1-5; 8 nucleotides match TRBD1. The CDR3 runs to 17 residues. J gave up 2 bases and V 0 bases, and 6 bases lay outside the gene matches. Germline CDR1 MNHNS, CDR2 SASEGT. CDR3 DNA sequence: TGTGCCAGCAGTGAAGCGGCAGGGGGCGCCGGCAATCAGCCCCAGCATTTT. This codes for CASSEAAGGAGNQPQHF.

The rearrangement links TRBV5-1 to TRBJ2-6; no firm D call. Germline CDR1 is SGHRS and CDR2 is YFSETQ. This CDR3 is 15 amino acids long. The V end lost 4 bases, the J end lost 0 bases, and 8 bases lay between the germline ends. DNA for the CDR3: TGCGCCAGCAGCCTTGACACCTCTGGGGCCAACGTCCTGACTTTC. Residues: CASSLDTSGANVLTF.

V gene TRBV3-1 (or the pseudogene TRBV3-2) combines with J gene TRBJ1-3; TRBD1 is a possible D gene (6 bases). The CDR3 is made up of 17 amino acids. V shed 1 base and J shed 4 bases, with 17 bases lying between them. Germline CDR1 is LGHDT and CDR2 is YNNKEL (reference sequence). The CDR3 protein is CASSQALAGAGGNTIYF. CDR3 nucleotide sequence: TGTGCCAGCAGCCAAGCCCTGGCAGGGGCAGGGGGAAACACCATATATTTT.

This clone was observed once. The genes are TRBV4-1 and TRBJ2-5; 8 bases map to TRBD2. The CDR3 contains 17 residues. Trimming cost V 0 bases and J 8 bases; bases outside gene matches: 14. CDR1 and CDR2 from the germline V gene are MGHRA and YSYEKL. As DNA, the CDR3 is TGCGCCAGCAGCCAAGATCTATCGGGAGGGGGGACGAAAACCCAGTACTTC. It specifies CASSQDLSGGGTKTQYF.

This clone appeared a single time. J is TRBJ2-3 and V is TRBV7-2; 7 bases agree with TRBD2. The junction had 6 bases not matched to a gene; V was cut back by 0 bases and J by 3 bases. The germline V gene encodes CDR1 SGHTA and CDR2 FQGNSA. The CDR3 covers 16 residues. This CDR3 is CASSLALAVGTDTQYF. CDR3 DNA sequence: TGTGCCAGCAGCTTAGCGCTAGCGGTGGGAACAGATACGCAGTATTTT.

This clone was detected only once. The V gene is TRBV3-1 (or the pseudogene TRBV3-2), the J gene TRBJ1-6; 7 positions agree with TRBD1. With 3 bases clipped from V and 10 bases from J, the junction kept 6 bases outside the gene matches. CDR3 size: 14 residues. In germline, CDR1 is LGHDT, CDR2 YNNKEL (reference sequence). CDR3 amino acids: CASSQIQGGSPLHF. The DNA of the CDR3 is TGTGCCAGCAGCCAGATCCAGGGGGGATCACCCCTCCACTTT.

The chain links TRBV2 to TRBJ2-1, with 8 bases that match TRBD1. V shed 8 bases, J shed 5 bases, and the junction held 5 bases outside the gene matches. Germline CDR1 and CDR2: SNHLY and FYNNEI. The length of the CDR3 is 13 residues. The CDR3 region has the DNA TGTGCCAGCCTCTTGACAGGGGACAATGAGCAGTTCTTC. It is translated as CASLLTGDNEQFF.

V gene TRBV27 combines with J gene TRBJ2-2, with 12 positions matching TRBD2. Trimming took 6 bases from V and 7 from J; bases not matched to a gene: 12. The CDR3 has 17 residues. The germline V gene encodes CDR1 MNHEY and CDR2 SMNVEV (reference sequence). The CDR3, as DNA: TGTGCCAGCAGATCTTATCTAGCGGGGGGGCGGAGCGGGGAGCTGTTTTTT. Its protein product is CASRSYLAGGRSGELFF.

This clone came up once. V gene TRBV5-5 combines with J gene TRBJ2-7, with D possibly being TRBD1 (6 bases). CDR3 length: 14 residues. V lost 0 bases and J lost 4, with 11 bases in between. Germline CDR1 reads SGHKS; CDR2 reads YYEKEE (reference sequence). The CDR3 sequence: CASSLVGGEYEQYF. CDR3 DNA: TGTGCCAGCAGCTTGGTAGGGGGAGAATACGAGCAGTACTTC.

The chain recombines TRBV12-3 or TRBV12-4 with TRBJ2-1; the match to TRBD1 covers 7 bases. After removal of 4 bases from V and 6 bases from J, the junction contained 0 bases not matched to a gene. This CDR3 is 12 amino acids long. For the CDR3, the DNA is TGTGCCAGCAGTTGGACAGGCAATGAGCAGTTCTTC. Its translation: CASSWTGNEQFF.

The J gene is TRBJ2-3, the V gene TRBV5-1, with 8 bases identical to TRBD1. This CDR3 region has 17 residues. Germline loops: CDR1 SGHRS, CDR2 YFSETQ. The V gene end was trimmed by 4 bases and the J gene end by 1 base; junction bases not matched to a gene: 11. The CDR3 region is CASSGLLAGGRTDTQYF. DNA for the CDR3: TGCGCCAGCAGCGGTCTCCTTGCAGGGGGCCGCACAGATACGCAGTATTTT.

The chain uses TRBV5-6 and TRBJ1-2; 7 nucleotides agree with TRBD1. The CDR3 totals 13 residues. The ends lost 5 bases at V and 8 bases at J; junction bases unmatched: 9. Per the germline V gene, CDR1 is SGHDT and CDR2 is YYEEEE. CDR3 sequence: CASRAQGGQGYTF. CDR3 nucleotide sequence: TGTGCCAGCAGGGCCCAGGGGGGACAGGGCTACACCTTC.